Shown below are 9 T cell receptor beta chains from a single sample sequenced in a study of CD8 T cells in ankylosing spondylitis (dated by TCRdb to 2015 to 2018). Library method: 5' RACE. Sequencing relied on an Illumina HiSeq 2500. TCRdb handled the public reads itself, with Q25 trimming in fastp and clone calling in MiXCR, and kept productive beta chains. All rows with the same CDR3 protein become a single entry with the most common DNA and genes. The sample records under 250,000 distinct CDR3 sequences, roughly a tenth of which are singletons. The ten largest clones capture less than 3% of the sample. What was sequenced was blood, either unsorted or a sorted T cell fraction (not recorded which). These receptor sequences come from a male donor with ankylosing spondylitis or in good health (not recorded which).

This clonotype appeared once. This rearrangement joins TRBV27 to TRBJ1-1; unclear D gene. With 5 bases removed from V and 0 bases from J, the gap between germline ends came to 19 bases. This CDR3 is built from 17 residues. In germline, CDR1 is MNHEY, CDR2 SMNVEV (reference sequence). For the CDR3, the DNA is TGTGCCAGCAGTCCCCGGACTGCCCGCCCAATGAACACTGAAGCTTTCTTT. As protein: CASSPRTARPMNTEAFF.

Ten or more counts support this clonotype. This chain joins TRBV27 and TRBJ1-2; D call uncertain. The CDR3 contains 14 residues. Germline CDR1 MNHEY, CDR2 SMNVEV (reference sequence). The germline V and J ends were trimmed by 0 bases and 4 bases, with 9 bases remaining between them. DNA of the CDR3: TGTGCCAGCAGTTTATCGCGCTGGGGCTATGGCTACACCTTC. This encodes CASSLSRWGYGYTF.

This clonotype was seen repeatedly, ten times or more. The rearrangement uses TRBV20-1 and TRBJ2-1; D possibly corresponds to TRBD1 (5 bases). CDR1 is DFQATT, CDR2 SNEGSKA, per germline (reference sequence). Between the trimmed V and J ends, which lost 0 bases and 6 bases, there was a span of 18 bases. This CDR3 is 16 amino acids long. Here the CDR3 DNA reads TGCAGTGCTAGAGATCACCGGACACCCACCGGCAATGAGCAGTTCTTC. Encoded protein: CSARDHRTPTGNEQFF.

This clonotype came up many times. CDR3 region: CASSLTGAGYEQYF. CDR3 nucleotides: TGTGCCAGCAGTTTAACAGGGGCAGGCTACGAGCAGTACTTC. This chain links TRBV12-3 or TRBV12-4 with TRBJ2-7; 7 bases fit TRBD1. V was clipped by 2 bases and J by 3 bases; unmatched bases: 4. This CDR3 is 14 amino acids long.

This clonotype was seen many times. The chain is built from TRBV3-1 and TRBJ2-3, with 8 positions matching TRBD2. The length of the CDR3 is 18 residues. Germline trimming cut 4 bases from V and 4 bases from J; bases unmatched to any gene: 16. The germline gives CDR1 LGHDT, CDR2 YNNKEL (reference sequence). CDR3 sequence: CASSPPLGAGVGADTQYF. The CDR3 DNA is TGTGCCAGCAGCCCCCCCCTGGGAGCGGGAGTAGGAGCAGATACGCAGTATTTT.

The sample holds many counts of this clonotype. V usage is TRBV10-3 and J usage is TRBJ1-1, with 9 bases aligning to TRBD1. The germline V gene has CDR1 ENHRY and CDR2 SYGVKD. Trimming took 6 bases from V and 2 from J; bases not matched to a gene: 7. The CDR3 loop spans 15 amino acids. CDR3 protein: CAISRTGQGNTEAFF. CDR3 nucleotide sequence: TGTGCCATCAGCAGAACGGGACAGGGAAACACTGAAGCTTTCTTT.

This clonotype was found many times. The J gene is TRBJ2-1, the V gene TRBV2; 11 nucleotides line up with TRBD1. This CDR3 region has 13 residues. V lost 9 bases to trimming and J lost 5 bases; unmatched junction nucleotides: 3. Germline-derived CDR1 and CDR2 are SNHLY and FYNNEI. CDR3 protein: CARGTGGNNEQFF. The CDR3, as DNA: TGTGCCAGGGGGACAGGGGGAAACAATGAGCAGTTCTTC.

This clonotype was detected a few times. This sequence joins TRBV2 and TRBJ2-1; the match to TRBD2 covers 9 bases. With V trimmed by 11 bases and J by 6 bases, 8 bases remained unmatched. The germline CDR1 and CDR2 sequences are SNHLY and FYNNEI. This CDR3 comprises 13 residues. CDR3 amino acids: CAGRGRASNEQFF. Written as DNA, the CDR3 is TGTGCCGGGCGCGGGAGGGCTAGCAATGAGCAGTTCTTC.

CDR3 in amino acids: CASSPDRGIGPGELFF. For the CDR3, the DNA is TGTGCCAGCAGTCCGGACAGGGGGATAGGTCCCGGGGAGCTGTTTTTT. The chain has TRBV27 and TRBJ2-2; TRBD1 aligns across 10 bases. V was clipped by 5 bases and J by 6 bases; unmatched bases: 9. This CDR3 contains 16 residues. The germline V gene encodes CDR1 MNHEY and CDR2 SMNVEV (reference sequence).